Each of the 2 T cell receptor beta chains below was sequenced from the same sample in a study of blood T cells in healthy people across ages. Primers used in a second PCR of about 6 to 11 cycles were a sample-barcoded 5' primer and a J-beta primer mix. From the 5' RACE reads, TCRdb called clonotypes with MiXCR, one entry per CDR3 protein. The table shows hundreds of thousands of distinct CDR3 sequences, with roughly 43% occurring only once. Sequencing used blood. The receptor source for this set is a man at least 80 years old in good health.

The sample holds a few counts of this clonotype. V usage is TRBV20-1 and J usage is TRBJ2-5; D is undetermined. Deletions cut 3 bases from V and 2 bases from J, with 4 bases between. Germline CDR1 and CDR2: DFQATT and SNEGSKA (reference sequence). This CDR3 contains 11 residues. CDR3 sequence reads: CSASWQETQYF. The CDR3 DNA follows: TGCAGTGCTAGTTGGCAAGAGACCCAGTACTTC.

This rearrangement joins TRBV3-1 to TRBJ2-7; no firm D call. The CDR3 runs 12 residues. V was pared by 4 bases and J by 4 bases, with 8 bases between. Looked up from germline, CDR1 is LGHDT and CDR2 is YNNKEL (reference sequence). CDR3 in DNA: TGTGCCAGCAGCCTGATGCGATACGAGCAGTACTTC. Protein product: CASSLMRYEQYF.